Below are 21 T cell receptor beta chains sequenced from a single sample in a study of blood T cell repertoires in COVID-19. TCRdb's table, derived via immunoSEQ multiplex PCR, lists solely in-frame clones and lacks some. The sample records roughly 100,000 clones, 81% being singletons. Sample: peripheral blood. These TCRs come from an elderly man with acute or convalescent COVID-19.

The genes are TRBV27 and TRBJ1-1, with no clear D. CDR1 MNHEY and CDR2 SMNVEV come from the germline V gene (reference sequence). V was pared by 0 bases and J by 7 bases, with 9 bases between. The CDR3 is made up of 13 amino acids. CDR3 loop: CASSLSAGFEAFF. In DNA, the CDR3 is TGTGCCAGCAGTTTATCAGCGGGGTTTGAAGCTTTCTTT.

Here the CDR3 reads CASFDPGLAGGLRTGELFF. The CDR3 region has the DNA TGCGCCAGCTTCGACCCGGGACTAGCGGGAGGGCTGAGGACCGGGGAGCTGTTTTTT. The gene calls are TRBV5-1 and TRBJ2-2; 16 positions match TRBD2. Germline V lookup: CDR1 SGHRS, CDR2 YFSETQ. CDR3 length: 19 amino acids. Germline trimming cut 7 bases from V and 5 bases from J; bases unmatched to any gene: 14.

This rearrangement joins TRBV6-1 to TRBJ1-5, with a tentative D call TRBD1 (5 bases). V was pared by 2 bases and J by 0 bases, with 14 bases between. The CDR3 is 17 residues long. Germline CDR1 and CDR2: MNHNS and SASEGT. For the CDR3, the DNA is TGTGCCAGCAGTGAAAGAGCAGGGCTCTCTAGCAATCAGCCCCAGCATTTT. It is translated as CASSERAGLSSNQPQHF.

The chain recombines TRBV4-2 with TRBJ2-3, with TRBD2 matching over 11 bases. CDR1 is LGHNA, CDR2 YNFKEQ, per germline. V shed 1 base, J shed 6 bases, and the junction held 9 bases outside the gene matches. The CDR3 covers 17 residues. CDR3 protein: CASSQGLAGGPSDTQYF. The CDR3 DNA follows: TGTGCCAGCAGCCAAGGGTTAGCGGGAGGGCCCTCGGATACGCAGTATTTT.

V usage is TRBV5-1 and J usage is TRBJ2-7, with 8 bases aligning to TRBD1. The CDR3 is 13 amino acids. The J segment lost 5 bases and the V segment lost 5 bases, leaving 6 bases of the junction unmatched. Germline-derived CDR1 and CDR2 are SGHRS and YFSETQ. CDR3 in DNA: TGCGCCAGCAGAAGACAGGGGTGGCACGAGCAGTACTTC. Translation gives CASRRQGWHEQYF.

This clone was seen only a few times. The rearrangement links TRBV19 to TRBJ2-6, with D perhaps matching TRBD1 (5 bases). There are 17 residues in the CDR3. The germline V and J ends were trimmed by 4 bases and 0 bases, with 13 bases remaining between them. The germline CDR1 and CDR2 sequences are LNHDA and SQIVND (reference sequence). This chain's CDR3 is CASSKQEISSGANVLTF. In DNA, the CDR3 is TGTGCCAGTAGTAAACAGGAGATCTCCTCTGGGGCCAACGTCCTGACTTTC.

The V and J genes are TRBV4-1 and TRBJ2-1; maybe TRBD1 (6 bases). The ends were cut back, 1 base at V and 0 bases at J, with 7 bases in the middle. The CDR3 extends over 15 amino acids. Germline assignment: CDR1 MGHRA and CDR2 YSYEKL. CDR3 bases: TGCGCCAGCAGCCAAGGGGGGCTCTCCTACAATGAGCAGTTCTTC. Translation: CASSQGGLSYNEQFF.

This chain uses TRBV15 with TRBJ2-1; D remains ambiguous. The germline V gene has CDR1 LNHNV and CDR2 YYDKDF (reference sequence). The CDR3 has 13 residues. Trimming took 1 base from V and 7 from J, leaving 8 bases between them. Written as DNA, the CDR3 is TGTGCCACCAGCAGAGCCACTTATAATGAGCAGTTCTTC. Its protein is CATSRATYNEQFF.

The chain employs TRBV7-3 and TRBJ2-7; 11 bases agree with TRBD1. CDR3 length equals 17 residues. CDR1 and CDR2 from the germline V gene are SGHTA and FQGTGA. Trimming cost V 4 bases and J 0 bases; bases outside gene matches: 8. The CDR3, as DNA: TGTGCCAGCAGCTCGGTTGAGGACAGGGGGCACTCCTACGAGCAGTACTTC. It translates to CASSSVEDRGHSYEQYF.

The chain uses TRBV6-2 or TRBV6-3 and TRBJ1-5; D not certain. The ends were cut back, 2 bases at V and 6 bases at J, with 14 bases in the middle. Per germline, CDR1 MNHEY and CDR2 SVGEGT. The CDR3 covers 15 residues. The CDR3 nucleotides are TGTGCCAGCAGTTACAGGTCCAGGCCGCGTCAGCCCCAGCATTTT. This gives the protein CASSYRSRPRQPQHF.

This rearrangement joins TRBV24-1 to TRBJ2-3; the match to TRBD1 covers 8 bases. Trimming cost V 4 bases and J 0 bases; bases outside gene matches: 5. This CDR3 region has 16 residues. Germline lookup yields CDR1 KGHDR and CDR2 SFDVKD. Here the CDR3 reads CATSDPGQGSTDTQYF. Written as DNA, the CDR3 is TGTGCCACCAGTGACCCTGGACAGGGCAGCACAGATACGCAGTATTTT.

The chain combines TRBV7-9 with TRBJ1-2; 10 bases fit TRBD1. The J segment lost 0 bases and the V segment lost 7 bases, leaving 5 bases of the junction unmatched. Germline CDR1 and CDR2: SEHNR and FQNEAQ (reference sequence). This CDR3 comprises 15 residues. CDR3 nucleotide sequence: TGTGCCAGCATGGGACAGGGGAAGGCTAACTATGGCTACACCTTC. It translates to CASMGQGKANYGYTF.

Concerning this clone: This CDR3 is also generated by other DNA sequences in the sample. The J gene is TRBJ2-2, the V gene TRBV27; 14 bases fit TRBD2. V was clipped by 6 bases and J by 6 bases; unmatched bases: 3. In germline, CDR1 is MNHEY, CDR2 SMNVEV (reference sequence). The CDR3 spans 15 residues. The CDR3 spells CASRPGLAGAGELFF. CDR3 sequence (DNA): TGTGCCAGCAGGCCGGGACTAGCGGGAGCCGGGGAGCTGTTTTTT.

This sequence joins TRBV18 and TRBJ2-1; 7 bases match TRBD1. The CDR3 is 13 residues long. CDR1 and CDR2 from the germline V gene are KGHSH and LQKENI. V was pared by 6 bases and J by 6 bases, with 5 bases of the junction left unmatched. Written as DNA, the CDR3 is TGTGCCAGCTCCCAAGGACAGGTCAATGAGCAGTTCTTC. Protein sequence: CASSQGQVNEQFF.

DNA of the CDR3: TGTGCCAGCAGCTTGAAGACAGCGGGTCCTCAGCCCCAGCATTTT. This codes for CASSLKTAGPQPQHF. The V call is TRBV5-6, the J call TRBJ1-5; a weak D match, TRBD1 (5 bases). The CDR3 is made up of 15 amino acids. The V gene lost 1 base and the J gene lost 6 bases, with 14 bases spanning the gap. Germline CDR1 SGHDT, CDR2 YYEEEE.

The rearrangement joins TRBV11-2 to TRBJ1-4; TRBD1 matches 7 bases. This CDR3 spans 12 amino acids. With 5 bases clipped from V and 13 bases from J, the junction kept 7 bases outside the gene matches. CDR1 and CDR2 from the germline V gene are SGHAT and FQNNGV. In DNA form, the CDR3 reads TGTGCCAGCAGCAACGACAGGGTTCGACTGTTTTTT. Translation: CASSNDRVRLFF.

The chain uses TRBV7-8 and TRBJ1-6; D might be TRBD1 (5 bases). The CDR3 loop spans 11 amino acids. Germline V gene data show CDR1 as SGHVS and CDR2 as FQNEAQ. Trimming shortened V by 5 bases and J by 14 bases, and 10 bases separated the two germline ends. The CDR3 nucleotides read TGTGCCAGCAGCGCCCAAGGGGCCCTCCACTTT. Translating it yields CASSAQGALHF.

This chain links TRBV5-1 with TRBJ1-3; D gene unclear. CDR3 length: 16 amino acids. The V end was cut by 4 bases, the J end by 0 bases, with 14 bases between. Germline values: CDR1 SGHRS, CDR2 YFSETQ. CDR3 protein: CASSRTLSSSGNTIYF. DNA of the CDR3: TGCGCCAGCAGCAGGACTCTCAGCTCCTCTGGAAACACCATATATTTT.

The chain recombines TRBV6-5 with TRBJ2-7; tentative D call: TRBD2 (6 bases). Per the germline V gene, CDR1 is MNHEY and CDR2 is SVGAGI. Trimming removed 6 bases at V and 2 bases at J, with 14 bases between. The CDR3 consists of 14 residues. The CDR3 coding sequence is TGTGCCAGCAGCCGGGACGGACTAACCTACGAGCAGTACTTC. Its protein is CASSRDGLTYEQYF.

The table lists this clone with a count of one. The chain joins TRBV15 to TRBJ2-7; TRBD1 matches at 8 bases. This CDR3 has 15 amino acids. The V segment lost 8 bases and the J segment 2 bases; nucleotides outside the gene matches: 11. The germline V gene encodes CDR1 LNHNV and CDR2 YYDKDF (reference sequence). The CDR3 DNA sequence: TGTGCCACCTCGCTGACAGGGGCGGATACCTACGAGCAGTACTTC. The encoded protein is CATSLTGADTYEQYF.

V is TRBV7-6 and J is TRBJ2-2; a possible D gene is TRBD2 (5 bases). The CDR3 spans 16 residues. CDR1 and CDR2 (germline): SGHVS, FNYEAQ. The germline V and J ends were trimmed by 1 base and 1 base, with 10 bases remaining between them. CDR3: CASSLDPGMNTGELFF. As DNA, the CDR3 is TGTGCCAGCAGCTTAGACCCCGGGATGAACACCGGGGAGCTGTTTTTT.